This T cell receptor (beta chain) was sequenced during a study of shared clonotypes between healthy human individuals. Study summary: Aged 18 to 49, the donors were a couple of women and a few men.

The CDR3 runs to 15 residues. The germline CDR1 and CDR2 sequences are SGHRS and YFSETQ. Trimming removed 3 bases from V and 11 bases from J; junction bases left unmatched: 12. All the donors were Caucasian adults who lived in Nashville, Tennessee. Unsorted PBMC DNA went through sequencing on ten immunoSEQ deep assay plates. Assay: immunoSEQ multiplex PCR; the TCRdb copy retains only in-frame clones and omits some. Here the sample spans fewer than 700,000 clones, around 81% being singletons. The rearrangement joins TRBV5-1 to TRBJ1-1; 11 nucleotides match TRBD1. This sequence originates from a woman in her forties in good health. Some clones in this sample may be carry-over from other donors' samples. The sequencing input was PBMCs. CDR3 amino acids: CASSSRTGGERQAFF. The CDR3 bases are TGCGCCAGCAGCTCCCGGACAGGGGGCGAAAGGCAGGCTTTCTTT.